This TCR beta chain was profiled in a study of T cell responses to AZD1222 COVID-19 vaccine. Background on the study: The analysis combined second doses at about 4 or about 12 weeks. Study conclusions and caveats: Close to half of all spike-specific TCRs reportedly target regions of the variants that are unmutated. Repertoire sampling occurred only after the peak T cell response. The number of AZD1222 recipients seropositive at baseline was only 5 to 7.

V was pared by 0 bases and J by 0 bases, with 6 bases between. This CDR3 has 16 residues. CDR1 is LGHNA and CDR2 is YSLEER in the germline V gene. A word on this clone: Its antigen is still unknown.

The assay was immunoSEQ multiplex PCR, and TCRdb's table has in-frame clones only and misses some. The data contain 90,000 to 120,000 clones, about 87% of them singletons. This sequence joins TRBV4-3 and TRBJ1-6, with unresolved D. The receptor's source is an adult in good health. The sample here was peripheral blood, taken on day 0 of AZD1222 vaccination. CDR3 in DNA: TGCGCCAGCAGCCAAGATAGGGACTCCTATAATTCACCCCTCCACTTT. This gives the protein CASSQDRDSYNSPLHF.